A single TCR beta chain is shown here with its context. The specificity of this receptor is unknown. No clone much larger than this one lies a single base away; base qualities are absent. In the prospective study, participants were about 18 to 100 years old, resided in about two dozen geographic areas of the United States, and were enrolled through a virtual design. In the prospective study, cohorts were assigned on the basis of participant-reported clinical history obtained from a screening survey and a study questionnaire. Recovered participants in ImmuneRACE Cohort 3 were defined by two consecutive negative NP/OP PCR tests, clearance by a healthcare professional, or resolution of symptoms. In the prospective study, mobile phlebotomists collected whole blood, serum and a nasopharyngeal or oropharyngeal swab from each participant. Prospective study participants could optionally give additional blood draws and questionnaires over a roughly 2-month period. Prospective study blood samples were shipped either frozen or at room temperature before DNA extraction.

TCRbeta CDR3 regions were amplified from genomic DNA using the immunoSEQ Assay, a bias-controlled multiplex PCR. The paper's data handling went like this. The number of nucleated cells in each sample was estimated from the amplification of reference gene primers within the assay. To quantify the absolute abundance of each unique TCRbeta CDR3 rearrangement, sequence reads were collapsed and filtered. For each sample, productive Simpson clonality was calculated as the square root of Simpson's diversity index over productive rearrangements. TCRdb obtained this table from immuneACCESS and retained in-frame rearrangements with V and J assigned. These tables miss some clones; where compared with another copy, unresolved V genes account for less than half of the shortfall, and the remainder is unexplained. Clonal size and the V and J genes are those of that table, whereas D and trimming came from the DNA. The sample profile shows 250,000 to 350,000 clones; 87% of them were found once. The ten largest clones capture about 5.2% of the sample.

This sample is part of a study of blood T cell repertoires in COVID-19 (TCRdb year 2020). For the wider study: Samples from collaborators originated in the United States, Italy and Spain and spanned both the acute and convalescent phases of COVID-19. The samples were drawn from two sources: the first 160 participants of the ongoing ImmuneRACE study, and 1,254 subjects contributed by 6 global collaborators. The repertoires were released in a freely available public database intended as a resource for research on the immune response to SARS-CoV-2. Where available, HLA class I and class II types were obtained from metadata supplied by the sample provider rather than from assay-based typing. The dataset comprised deeply sampled blood TCRbeta repertoires from subjects exposed to, actively infected with, or recovered from COVID-19. Sample metadata almost always included a de-identified subject ID, COVID-19 status, age in years and sex. The prospective study material was composed of cDNA or gDNA derived from T cells, B-cell-depleted T cells, or PBMCs. Broader findings and caveats from the paper: How much clinical and demographic metadata was included differed by source and by participant, and the metadata was provided uncurated.

Measured from the cysteine to the phenylalanine, the CDR3 is 16 residues long. The kept DNA is CDR3 alone, 48 bases in frame from the first base. According to the germline V gene (reference sequence), CDR1 reads GTSNPN and CDR2 reads SVGIG. Trimming removed 1 base from V and 0 bases from J; the gene matches leave 7 bases unexplained. The source is a woman between 25 and 40 years old who had recovered from COVID-19. The chain couples TRBV30 to TRBJ2-5, with TRBD2 identical over 8 junction bases. Material: PBMCs or T cells enriched from blood (not recorded which). The sequence in DNA is TGTGCCTGGAGTGATGGCGGGGGGAAGTACCAAGAGACCCAGTACTTC. Its protein product is CAWSDGGGKYQETQYF.